This T cell receptor (beta chain) was identified in a study of T cells in tuberculosis. Some clones are missing from TCRdb's copy, which holds only in-frame ones; the method was immunoSEQ multiplex PCR. The table shows 37,000 or so clones, with about 94% occurring only once. CDR1 is SGHAT, CDR2 FQNNGV, per germline. The CDR3 sequence is 15 residues long. V shed 4 bases, J shed 7 bases, and the junction held 5 bases outside the gene matches. Study outcomes and limitations: Using the GMM-specific repertoire gave approximately 89% accuracy versus approximately 70% with motifs. Active tuberculosis cases were adults; controls were adolescents.

Notes on this clone: Its antigen is as yet unknown.

The V gene is TRBV11-2, the J gene TRBJ1-5; TRBD1 agrees at 12 bases. Source material: PBMCs. The clonotype was recovered from a donor aged 5 to 30 with latent tuberculosis or without tuberculosis infection. Some clones in this sample may be carry-over from other donors' samples. The CDR3 DNA sequence: TGTGCCAGCAGCTCGGGACAGGGGGCTTTGCAGCCCCAGCATTTT. This sequence encodes CASSSGQGALQPQHF.